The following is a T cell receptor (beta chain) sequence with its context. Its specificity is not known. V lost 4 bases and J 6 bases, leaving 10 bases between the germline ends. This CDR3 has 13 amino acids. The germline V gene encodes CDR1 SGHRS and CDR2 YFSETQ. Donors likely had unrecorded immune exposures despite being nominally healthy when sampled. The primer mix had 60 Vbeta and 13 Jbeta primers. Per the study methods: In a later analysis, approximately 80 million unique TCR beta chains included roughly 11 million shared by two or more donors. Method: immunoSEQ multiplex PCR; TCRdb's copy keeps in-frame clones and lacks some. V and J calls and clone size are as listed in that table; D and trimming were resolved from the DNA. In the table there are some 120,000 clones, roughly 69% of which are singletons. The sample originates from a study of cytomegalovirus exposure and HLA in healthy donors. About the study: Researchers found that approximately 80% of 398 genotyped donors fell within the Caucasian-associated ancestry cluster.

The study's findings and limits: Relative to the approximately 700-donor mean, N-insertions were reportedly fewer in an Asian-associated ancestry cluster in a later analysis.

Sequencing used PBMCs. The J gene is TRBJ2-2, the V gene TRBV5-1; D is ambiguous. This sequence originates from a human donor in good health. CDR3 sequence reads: CASSLLVAGELFF. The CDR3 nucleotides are TGCGCCAGCAGCCTTTTGGTAGCCGGGGAGCTGTTTTTT.